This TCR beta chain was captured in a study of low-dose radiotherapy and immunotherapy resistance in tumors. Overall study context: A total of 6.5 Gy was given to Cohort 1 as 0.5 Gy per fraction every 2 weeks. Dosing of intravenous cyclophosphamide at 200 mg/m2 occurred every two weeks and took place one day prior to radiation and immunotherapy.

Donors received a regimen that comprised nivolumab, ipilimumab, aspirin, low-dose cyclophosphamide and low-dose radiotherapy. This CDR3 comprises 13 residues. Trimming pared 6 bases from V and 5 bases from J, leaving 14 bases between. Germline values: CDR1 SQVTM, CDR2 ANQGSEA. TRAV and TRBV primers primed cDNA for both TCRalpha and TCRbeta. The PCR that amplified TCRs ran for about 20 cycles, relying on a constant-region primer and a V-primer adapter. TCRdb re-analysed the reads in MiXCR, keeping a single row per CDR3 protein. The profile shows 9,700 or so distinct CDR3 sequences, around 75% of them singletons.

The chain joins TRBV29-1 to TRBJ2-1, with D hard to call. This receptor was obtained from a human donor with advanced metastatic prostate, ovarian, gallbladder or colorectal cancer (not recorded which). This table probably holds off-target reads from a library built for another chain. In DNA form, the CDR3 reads TGCAGCGTCGCTGATAAGTCTAACAATGAGCAGTTCTTC. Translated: CSVADKSNNEQFF.